The text below deals with one TCR beta chain. The data originate from a study of blood T cell repertoires in COVID-19. Study at large: Sources were T cells, B-cell-depleted T cells, or PBMCs; the material itself was cDNA or gDNA.

The repertoire was sequenced with immunoSEQ multiplex PCR; TCRdb's copy has only in-frame clones and lacks some. The sample consists of fewer than 400,000 clones, approximately 88% of them appearing once. In terms of age and location, participants ranged from roughly 18 to 89 years and lived in fewer than 30 US areas. Assignment of participants to cohorts was predicated upon participant-reported clinical history. This receptor was identified in a man aged 30 to 45 who had recovered from COVID-19. Sequencing used PBMCs or T cells enriched from blood (not recorded which).

CDR3 residues: CASRTRRGIYEQYF. CDR3 nucleotide sequence: TGTGCCAGCAGGACCCGACGGGGAATCTACGAGCAGTACTTC. The chain links TRBV6-5 to TRBJ2-7, with D possibly matching TRBD2 (5 bases). The V end was cut by 6 bases, the J end by 3 bases, with 15 bases between. This CDR3 has 14 residues. The germline V gene has CDR1 MNHEY and CDR2 SVGAGI.